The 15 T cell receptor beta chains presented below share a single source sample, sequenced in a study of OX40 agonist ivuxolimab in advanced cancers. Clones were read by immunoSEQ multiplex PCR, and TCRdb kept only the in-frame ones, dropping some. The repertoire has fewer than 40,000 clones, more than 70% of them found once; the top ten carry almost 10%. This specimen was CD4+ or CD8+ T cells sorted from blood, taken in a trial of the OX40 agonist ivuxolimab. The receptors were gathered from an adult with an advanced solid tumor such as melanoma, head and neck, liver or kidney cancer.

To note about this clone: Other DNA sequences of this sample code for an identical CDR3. CDR3 nucleotide sequence: TGTGCCAGCAGCGAACGGGGCTCGGGCACAGATACGCAGTATTTT. Translating it yields CASSERGSGTDTQYF. The chain recombines TRBV27 with TRBJ2-3, with D perhaps being TRBD1 or TRBD2 (5 bases each). Germline CDR1 reads MNHEY; CDR2 reads SMNVEV (reference sequence). CDR3 size: 15 residues. V lost 6 bases and J 1 base, leaving 14 bases between the germline ends.

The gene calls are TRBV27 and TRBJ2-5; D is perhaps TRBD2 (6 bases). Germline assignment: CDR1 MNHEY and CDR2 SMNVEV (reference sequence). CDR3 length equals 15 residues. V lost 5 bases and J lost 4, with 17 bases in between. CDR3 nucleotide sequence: TGTGCCAGCAGTGGGGGGTTGGGCGTGGGAGAGACCCAGTACTTC. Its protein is CASSGGLGVGETQYF.

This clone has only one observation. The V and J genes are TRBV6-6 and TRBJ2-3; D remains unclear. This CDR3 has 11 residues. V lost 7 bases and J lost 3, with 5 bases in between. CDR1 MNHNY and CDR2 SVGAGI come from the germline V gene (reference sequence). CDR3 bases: TGTGCCAGCAAGCGAACAGATACGCAGTATTTT. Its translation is CASKRTDTQYF.

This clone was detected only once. As DNA, the CDR3 is TGCGCCAGCAGCCGGACAGGGGGGACTGAAGCTTTCTTT. This encodes CASSRTGGTEAFF. V is TRBV5-1 and J is TRBJ1-1; 10 bases are a match to TRBD1. J gave up 5 bases and V 4 bases, and 2 bases lay outside the gene matches. Germline V CDR1 and CDR2: SGHRS, YFSETQ. CDR3 size: 13 residues.

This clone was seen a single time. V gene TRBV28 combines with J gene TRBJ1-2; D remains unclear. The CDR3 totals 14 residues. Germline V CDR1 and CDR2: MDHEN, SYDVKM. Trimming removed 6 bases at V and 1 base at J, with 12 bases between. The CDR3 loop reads CASSSPGVNYGYTF. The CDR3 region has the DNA TGTGCCAGCAGCTCGCCCGGGGTTAACTATGGCTACACCTTC.

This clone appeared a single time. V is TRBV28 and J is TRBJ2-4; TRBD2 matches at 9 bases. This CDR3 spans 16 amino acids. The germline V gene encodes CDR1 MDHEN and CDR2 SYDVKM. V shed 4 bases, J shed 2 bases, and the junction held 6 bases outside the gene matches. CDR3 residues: CASSSHSGGSKNIQYF. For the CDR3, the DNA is TGTGCCAGCAGTTCTCATAGCGGGGGCTCCAAAAACATTCAGTACTTC.

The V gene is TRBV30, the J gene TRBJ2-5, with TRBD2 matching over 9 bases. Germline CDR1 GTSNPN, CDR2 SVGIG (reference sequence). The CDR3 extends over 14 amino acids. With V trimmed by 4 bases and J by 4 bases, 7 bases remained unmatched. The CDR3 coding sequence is TGTGCCTGGACCCAACCAGCGGGAGGAGAGACCCAGTACTTC. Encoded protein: CAWTQPAGGETQYF.

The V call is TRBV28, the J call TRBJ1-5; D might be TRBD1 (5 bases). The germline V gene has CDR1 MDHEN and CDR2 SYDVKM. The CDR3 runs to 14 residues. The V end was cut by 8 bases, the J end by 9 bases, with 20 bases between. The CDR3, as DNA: TGTGCCAGCCGGGTAGGGGCCATCGGAGGGCCCCAGCATTTT. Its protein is CASRVGAIGGPQHF.

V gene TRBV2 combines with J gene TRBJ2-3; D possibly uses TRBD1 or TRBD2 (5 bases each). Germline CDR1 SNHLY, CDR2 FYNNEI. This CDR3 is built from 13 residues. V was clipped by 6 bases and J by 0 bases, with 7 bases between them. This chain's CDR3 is CASRRDSTDTQYF. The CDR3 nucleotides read TGTGCCAGCAGGAGGGACAGCACAGATACGCAGTATTTT.

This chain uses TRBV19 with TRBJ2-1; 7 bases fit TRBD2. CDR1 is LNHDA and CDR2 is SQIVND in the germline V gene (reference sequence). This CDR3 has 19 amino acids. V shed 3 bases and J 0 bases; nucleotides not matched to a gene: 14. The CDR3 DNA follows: TGTGCCAGTAGTATCTCGACTATCGCTAGCGGAGTCTCCTACAATGAGCAGTTCTTC. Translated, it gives CASSISTIASGVSYNEQFF. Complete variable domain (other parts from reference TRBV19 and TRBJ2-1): DGGITQSPKYLFRKEGQNVTLSCEQNLNHDAMYWYRQDPGQGLRLIYYSQIVNDFQKGDIAEGYSVSREKKESFPLTVTSAQKNPTAFYLCASSISTIASGVSYNEQFFGPGTRLTVL.

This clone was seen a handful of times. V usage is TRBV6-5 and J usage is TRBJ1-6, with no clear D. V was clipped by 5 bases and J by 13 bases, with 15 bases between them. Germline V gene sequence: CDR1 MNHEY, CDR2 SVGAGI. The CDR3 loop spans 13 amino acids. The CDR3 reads CASSEKVGLPLHF. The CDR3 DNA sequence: TGTGCCAGCAGTGAAAAGGTTGGTCTCCCCCTCCACTTT.

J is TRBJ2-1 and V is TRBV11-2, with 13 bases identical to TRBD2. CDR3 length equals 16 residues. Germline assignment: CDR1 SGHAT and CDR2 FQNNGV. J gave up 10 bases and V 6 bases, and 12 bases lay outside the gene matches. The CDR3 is CASRSPTSGGAREQFF. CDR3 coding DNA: TGTGCCAGCAGGTCCCCTACTAGCGGGGGGGCGAGGGAGCAGTTCTTC.

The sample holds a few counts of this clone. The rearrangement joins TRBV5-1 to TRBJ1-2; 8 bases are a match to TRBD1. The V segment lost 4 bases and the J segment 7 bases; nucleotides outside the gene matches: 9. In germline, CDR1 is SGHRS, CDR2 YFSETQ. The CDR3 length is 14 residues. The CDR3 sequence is CASSPGQAGGGYTF. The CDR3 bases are TGCGCCAGCAGCCCGGGACAGGCGGGGGGTGGCTACACCTTC.

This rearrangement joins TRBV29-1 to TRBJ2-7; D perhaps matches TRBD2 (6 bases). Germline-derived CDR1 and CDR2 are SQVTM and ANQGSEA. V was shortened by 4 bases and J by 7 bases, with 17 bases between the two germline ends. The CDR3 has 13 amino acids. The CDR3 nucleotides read TGCAGCGTTGGGGGACTCCGGACGGAGGAGCAGTACTTC. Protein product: CSVGGLRTEEQYF.

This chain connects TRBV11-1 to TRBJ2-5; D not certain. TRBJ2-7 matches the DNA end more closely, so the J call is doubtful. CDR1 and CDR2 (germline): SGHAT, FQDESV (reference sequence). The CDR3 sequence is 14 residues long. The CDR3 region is CASGALELSYEQYF. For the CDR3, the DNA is TGTGCCAGCGGAGCCCTGGAACTTTCCTACGAGCAGTACTTC.